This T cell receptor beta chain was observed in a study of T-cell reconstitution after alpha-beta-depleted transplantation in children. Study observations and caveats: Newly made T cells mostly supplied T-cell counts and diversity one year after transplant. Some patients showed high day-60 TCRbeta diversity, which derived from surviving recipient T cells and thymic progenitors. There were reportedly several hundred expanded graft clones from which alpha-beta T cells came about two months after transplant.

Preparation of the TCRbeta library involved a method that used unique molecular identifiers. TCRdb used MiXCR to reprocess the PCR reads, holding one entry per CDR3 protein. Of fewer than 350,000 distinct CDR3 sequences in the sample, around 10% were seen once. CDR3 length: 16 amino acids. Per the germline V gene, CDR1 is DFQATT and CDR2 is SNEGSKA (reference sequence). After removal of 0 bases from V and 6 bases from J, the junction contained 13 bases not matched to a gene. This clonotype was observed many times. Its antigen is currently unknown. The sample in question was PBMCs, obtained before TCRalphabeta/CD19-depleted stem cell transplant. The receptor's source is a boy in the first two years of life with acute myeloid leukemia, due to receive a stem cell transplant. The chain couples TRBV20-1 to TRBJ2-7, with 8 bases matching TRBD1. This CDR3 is CSARDPETGEAGEQYF. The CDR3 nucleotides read TGCAGTGCTAGAGATCCCGAGACAGGGGAGGCAGGCGAGCAGTACTTC.